What follows describes a single TCR beta chain. This record belongs to a study of blood T cell repertoires in COVID-19. Across about two dozen US areas, participants ranged in age from about 18 to 100 years. Each participant's cohort was designated according to participant-reported clinical history. In the source study's methods: Counts of nucleated cells, estimated from reference gene primer amplification, were obtained. The table came from immunoSEQ multiplex PCR; TCRdb's copy has only in-frame clones and leaves some out. From that table come the V and J calls and clone size; the DNA was used to work out D and trimming. The sample carries a few hundred thousand clones, approximately 85% recorded once. The V gene lost 6 bases and the J gene lost 6 bases, with 15 bases spanning the gap. The CDR3 sequence is 15 residues long. CDR1 MNHEY and CDR2 SVGAGI come from the germline V gene.

This sequence originates from a man aged 30 to 39 who had recovered from COVID-19. The J gene is TRBJ1-6, the V gene TRBV6-5, with a tentative D call TRBD1 (5 bases). Material: PBMCs or T cells enriched from blood (not recorded which). As DNA, the CDR3 is TGTGCCAGCAGCCAAGCCGGGGGTCCTAATTCACCCCTCCACTTT. Its protein product is CASSQAGGPNSPLHF.